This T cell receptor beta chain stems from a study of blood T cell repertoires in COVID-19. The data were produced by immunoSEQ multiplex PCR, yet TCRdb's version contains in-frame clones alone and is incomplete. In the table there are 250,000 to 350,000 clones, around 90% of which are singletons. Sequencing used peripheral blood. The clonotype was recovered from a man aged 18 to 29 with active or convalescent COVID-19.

CDR3 DNA: TGCGCCAGCAGCCCAGGACTAGCGGTACTCACCGGGGAGCTGTTTTTT. Amino acid sequence: CASSPGLAVLTGELFF. This chain connects TRBV10-2 to TRBJ2-2; 10 bases are shared with TRBD2. CDR1 and CDR2 (germline): WSHSY, SAAADI. V dropped 6 bases and J dropped 4; count of bases not matched to a gene: 8. The CDR3 runs to 16 residues.